This is a list of T cell receptor beta chains from one sample in a study of CD8 T cells in ankylosing spondylitis. TCRdb analysed the 5' RACE reads with MiXCR anew, one entry per CDR3 protein. The sample shows fewer than 400,000 distinct CDR3 sequences, roughly 14% of them seen only once. The sequenced material came from blood, either unsorted or a sorted T cell fraction (not recorded which). The source of these receptors is a male donor with ankylosing spondylitis or in good health (not recorded which). The CDR3 runs from the conserved cysteine through the conserved F or W. The D gene is left open where the match is weak. Size tells how often a clone was seen (once, few, many) or the class of an expanded clone, and some rows leave it out.

v_call,clone_size,d_call,j_call,cdr3_aa,cdr3_nt
TRBV20-1,few,TRBD1,TRBJ2-1,CSAGTGGEQFF,TGCAGTGCCGGTACAGGGGGGGAGCAGTTCTTC
TRBV12-3/TRBV12-4,many,NA,TRBJ2-6,CASKIVSSGANVLTF,TGTGCCAGCAAAATAGTGAGCTCTGGGGCCAACGTCCTGACTTTC
TRBV6-1,few,TRBD1,TRBJ2-4,CASRLTGDLENIQYF,TGTGCCAGCAGGCTGACAGGGGATCTGGAAAACATTCAGTACTTC
TRBV6-1,many,NA,TRBJ2-3,CASTYSGKTDTQYF,TGTGCCAGCACCTATTCCGGGAAGACAGATACGCAGTATTTT
TRBV25-1,NA,NA,TRBJ2-5,CASQTGQETQYF,TGTGCCTCTCAAACAGGGCAAGAGACCCAGTACTTC
TRBV6-1,NA,TRBD1,TRBJ2-7,CASSEAGTGGYEQYF,TGTGCCAGCAGTGAAGCGGGGACAGGGGGCTACGAGCAGTACTTC
TRBV12-3/TRBV12-4,NA,TRBD1,TRBJ1-1,CASTLPGQGSTEAFF,TGTGCCAGCACCCTCCCCGGACAGGGAAGCACTGAAGCTTTCTTT
TRBV12-3/TRBV12-4,NA,NA,TRBJ1-1,CASILQGRGTEAFF,TGTGCCAGCATTTTACAGGGCAGGGGTACTGAAGCTTTCTTT
TRBV20-1,few,NA,TRBJ2-3,CSARREHTDTQYF,TGCAGTGCTAGGAGGGAGCACACAGATACGCAGTATTTT
TRBV12-3/TRBV12-4,NA,NA,TRBJ2-2,CASSRHTGELFF,TGTGCCAGCAGCAGACACACCGGGGAGCTGTTTTTT
TRBV6-1,NA,NA,TRBJ2-7,CASSHTSAGRQYEQYF,TGTGCCAGCAGCCATACGTCCGCGGGGCGCCAATACGAGCAGTACTTC
TRBV12-5,few,NA,TRBJ2-1,CASGLLTTGTLYNEQFF,TGTGCTAGTGGTTTGCTGACAACCGGGACACTCTACAATGAGCAGTTCTTC
TRBV20-1,few,TRBD2,TRBJ2-3,CSARAFLAGRTDTQYF,TGCAGTGCTAGGGCCTTTCTAGCGGGACGCACAGATACGCAGTATTTT
TRBV6-5,NA,NA,TRBJ1-2,CASSYGHGYTF,TGTGCCAGCAGTTACGGTCATGGCTACACCTTC
TRBV9,NA,NA,TRBJ1-2,CASTRGGGTNYGYTF,TGTGCCAGCACACGGGGGGGCGGAACAAACTATGGCTACACCTTC